This T cell receptor beta chain was retrieved from a study of T cell responses to AZD1222 COVID-19 vaccine. This clone has just one count. Its matching antigen is unknown. Overall study findings and caveats: The span of vaccine-associated CD4 TCRs extended across spike, with dominance at 160-218 and 743-854. Among the donors, most were white British and more were female, and clonal diversity was possibly underestimated. Among those given AZD1222, only six were seropositive at baseline.

Clones were read by immunoSEQ multiplex PCR, and TCRdb kept only the in-frame ones, dropping some. The table shows 80,000 to 90,000 clones, with about 92% occurring only once. The V and J ends lost 2 bases and 12 bases respectively, with 13 bases between them. The CDR3 sequence is 13 residues long. Germline loops: CDR1 PRHDT, CDR2 FYEKMQ (reference sequence). The chain combines TRBV13 with TRBJ1-4, with D unresolved. This specimen was peripheral blood, taken on day 0 of AZD1222 vaccination. The TCR comes from an adult in good health. The CDR3 is CASSLWPAGELFF. CDR3 DNA: TGTGCCAGCAGCTTATGGCCGGCTGGGGAACTGTTTTTT.